Shown below are 18 T cell receptor beta chains from a single sample sequenced in a study of T cell responses to AZD1222 COVID-19 vaccine. Generated by immunoSEQ multiplex PCR, the TCRdb table keeps only in-frame clones and is missing some. The data contain approximately 93,000 clones, about 91% of them singletons. Sequenced here: peripheral blood, sampled 28 days after the second AZD1222 dose. These receptors came from an adult who received the AZD1222 COVID-19 vaccine.

This chain uses TRBV30 with TRBJ2-1, with TRBD2 matching 11 bases. CDR1 and CDR2 from the germline V gene are GTSNPN and SVGIG (reference sequence). J gave up 6 bases and V 4 bases, and 8 bases lay outside the gene matches. The CDR3 loop spans 15 amino acids. The CDR3, as DNA: TGTGCCTGGACTGATCAGGGACTAGCGGTCAATGAGCAGTTCTTC. It yields the protein CAWTDQGLAVNEQFF.

The chain links TRBV28 to TRBJ1-2; the match to TRBD1 covers 10 bases. The length of the CDR3 is 14 residues. Trimming removed 3 bases from V and 4 bases from J; junction bases left unmatched: 2. Germline lookup yields CDR1 MDHEN and CDR2 SYDVKM. CDR3 coding DNA: TGTGCCAGCAGTTTCCGGGACAGGGGCTATGGCTACACCTTC. The encoded protein is CASSFRDRGYGYTF.

Remarks on this clone: The sample holds other DNA sequences that translate to the same CDR3. The chain uses TRBV20-1 and TRBJ2-7, with D hard to call. Trimming cost V 0 bases and J 4 bases, with 4 bases left between them. Germline V gene lookup returns CDR1 DFQATT and CDR2 SNEGSKA (reference sequence). There are 11 residues in the CDR3. CDR3 residues: CSARDGYEQYF. CDR3 sequence (DNA): TGCAGTGCTAGAGATGGGTACGAGCAGTACTTC.

The chain recombines TRBV2 with TRBJ1-2, with a weak D call TRBD1 (6 bases). The germline gives CDR1 SNHLY, CDR2 FYNNEI. The CDR3 totals 13 residues. Trimming took off 6 bases at V and 4 bases at J, with 12 bases between the two ends. CDR3 nucleotides: TGTGCCAGCAGGGACAGTAGTGGCTATGGCTACACCTTC. This sequence encodes CASRDSSGYGYTF.

This clone was seen once. The chain couples TRBV4-2 to TRBJ1-5; D remains ambiguous. V shed 3 bases and J shed 0 bases, with 9 bases lying between them. This CDR3 is built from 15 residues. Germline-derived CDR1 and CDR2 are LGHNA and YNFKEQ. The CDR3 spells CASSHGVRSNQPQHF. CDR3 DNA: TGTGCCAGCAGCCATGGTGTGCGTAGCAATCAGCCCCAGCATTTT.

This clone has a handful of counts. This chain connects TRBV2 to TRBJ2-7; a weak D match, TRBD1 (5 bases). The V and J ends lost 3 bases and 10 bases respectively, with 13 bases between them. The length of the CDR3 is 12 residues. Per the germline V gene, CDR1 is SNHLY and CDR2 is FYNNEI. This CDR3 reads CASSEGIGAQYF. The CDR3 bases are TGTGCCAGCAGTGAGGGAATAGGGGCCCAGTACTTC.

The J gene is TRBJ1-1, the V gene TRBV12-3 or TRBV12-4; D is ambiguous. CDR3 length: 12 amino acids. Between the trimmed V and J ends, which lost 4 bases and 0 bases, there was a span of 3 bases. The CDR3 loop is CASSSMNTEAFF. The CDR3 DNA reads TGTGCCAGCAGTTCAATGAACACTGAAGCTTTCTTT.

This rearrangement joins TRBV5-1 to TRBJ2-7; D not resolved. V lost 2 bases to trimming and J lost 2 bases, with 17 bases between them. Germline CDR1 is SGHRS and CDR2 is YFSETQ. The CDR3 has 16 residues. DNA of the CDR3: TGCGCCAGCAGCTTAGGATCGTTACAGATGACCTACGAGCAGTACTTC. Its translation: CASSLGSLQMTYEQYF.

This clone has a single count. CDR3 residues: CASSPAISSYNEQFF. The DNA of the CDR3 is TGTGCCAGCTCACCAGCCATTAGCTCCTACAATGAGCAGTTCTTC. The J gene is TRBJ2-1, the V gene TRBV18; D uncertain. Germline lookup yields CDR1 KGHSH and CDR2 LQKENI. Trimming cost V 2 bases and J 0 bases, with 8 bases left between them. This CDR3 is built from 15 residues.

The chain is built from TRBV7-9 and TRBJ2-7; tentatively, D is TRBD1 (5 bases). The V gene lost 5 bases and the J gene lost 4 bases, with 18 bases spanning the gap. Germline CDR1 and CDR2: SEHNR and FQNEAQ (reference sequence). The CDR3 spans 15 residues. This CDR3 reads CASSADERGEYEQYF. In DNA, the CDR3 is TGTGCCAGCAGCGCCGATGAAAGGGGTGAATACGAGCAGTACTTC.

CDR3 amino acids: CASSQQARETQYF. The CDR3 DNA is TGCGCCAGCAGCCAACAGGCTCGGGAGACCCAGTACTTC. The rearrangement uses TRBV4-1 and TRBJ2-5; D not certain. V shed 2 bases and J shed 5 bases, with 9 bases lying between them. The CDR3 loop spans 13 amino acids. Germline V lookup: CDR1 MGHRA, CDR2 YSYEKL.

This clone appeared once. The rearrangement links TRBV19 to TRBJ1-5; D is unclear. V was clipped by 8 bases and J by 3 bases, with 8 bases between them. CDR1 and CDR2 (germline): LNHDA, SQIVND (reference sequence). The CDR3 extends over 12 amino acids. Here the CDR3 DNA reads TGTGCCAGTCGGGCCCACAATCAGCCCCAGCATTTT. This translates into CASRAHNQPQHF.

The rearrangement uses TRBV18 and TRBJ1-1; D is perhaps TRBD1 (5 bases). Trimming removed 6 bases at V and 1 base at J, with 15 bases between. CDR1 is KGHSH, CDR2 LQKENI, per germline. The CDR3 loop spans 15 amino acids. The CDR3 DNA follows: TGTGCCAGCTCCGCCTTTGGGGCAGCGAACACTGAAGCTTTCTTT. Encoded protein: CASSAFGAANTEAFF.

This chain connects TRBV21-1 to TRBJ2-5. TRBV21-1 is labeled a pseudogene. The CDR3 has 13 residues. The CDR3 coding sequence is TGTGCCAGCGCCGTCCCCGTAGGGGAGACCCAGTACTTC. Its translation is CASAVPVGETQYF.

The chain carries TRBV2 and TRBJ1-2; D unclear. The V end was cut by 4 bases, the J end by 0 bases, with 3 bases between. CDR3 length: 12 amino acids. CDR1 SNHLY and CDR2 FYNNEI come from the germline V gene. This CDR3 reads CASSGSNYGYTF. In nucleotides, the CDR3 is TGTGCCAGCAGTGGGTCTAACTATGGCTACACCTTC.

The chain uses TRBV12-3 or TRBV12-4 and TRBJ2-5, with D perhaps assigned TRBD1 or TRBD2 (5 bases each). Trimming took 5 bases from V and 5 from J, leaving 9 bases between them. This CDR3 contains 12 residues. The CDR3 DNA follows: TGTGCCAGCAGTGGGGGATCGGAGACCCAGTACTTC. The encoded protein is CASSGGSETQYF.

CDR3 nucleotides: TGCGCCAGCAGCCAAGATTCAGGGTACGAGCAGTACTTC. Protein sequence: CASSQDSGYEQYF. The genes are TRBV4-1 and TRBJ2-7; maybe TRBD1 (5 bases). Per the germline V gene, CDR1 is MGHRA and CDR2 is YSYEKL. V lost 0 bases and J 4 bases, leaving 7 bases between the germline ends. This CDR3 is built from 13 residues.

The chain employs TRBV6-6 and TRBJ1-2; TRBD1 is a possible D gene (5 bases). The V end lost 11 bases, the J end lost 4 bases, and 11 bases lay between the germline ends. Germline V gene sequence: CDR1 MNHNY, CDR2 SVGAGI (reference sequence). This CDR3 is 11 amino acids long. As DNA, the CDR3 is TGTGCCGGCGGAGGGACCTATGGCTACACCTTC. Encoded protein: CAGGGTYGYTF.